A single sample gave rise to the 24 T cell receptor beta chains below, sequenced in a study of cytomegalovirus exposure and HLA in healthy donors. The PCR contained 60 Vbeta and 13 Jbeta primers. The repertoire was sequenced with immunoSEQ multiplex PCR; TCRdb's copy has only in-frame clones and lacks some. The sample's table shows 150,000 to 200,000 clones. What was sequenced was PBMCs. All receptors come from a woman aged 18-29 years in good health and CMV-seropositive.

The chain links TRBV6-1 to TRBJ2-7, with D maybe TRBD2 (6 bases). The V gene's germline CDR1 is MNHNS and CDR2 SASEGT. The CDR3 contains 14 residues. Deletions cut 3 bases from V and 3 bases from J, with 12 bases between. In DNA form, the CDR3 reads TGTGCCAGCAGTGAGGCGGGAAGGGTCTACGAGCAGTACTTC. It is translated as CASSEAGRVYEQYF.

The chain carries TRBV27 and TRBJ1-4; perhaps TRBD1 as D (6 bases). Germline V lookup: CDR1 MNHEY, CDR2 SMNVEV (reference sequence). This CDR3 contains 12 residues. The V gene lost 8 bases and the J gene lost 8 bases, with 12 bases spanning the gap. The CDR3 loop is CASSGVGEKLFF. The DNA for the CDR3 is TGTGCCAGCTCAGGGGTTGGCGAAAAACTGTTTTTT.

The J gene is TRBJ1-1, the V gene TRBV5-1; 7 nucleotides line up with TRBD1. Germline-derived CDR1 and CDR2 are SGHRS and YFSETQ. There are 15 residues in the CDR3. Germline trimming cut 3 bases from V and 0 bases from J; bases unmatched to any gene: 5. CDR3 sequence reads: CASSWDSDMNTEAFF. The DNA of the CDR3 is TGCGCCAGCAGCTGGGACAGCGACATGAACACTGAAGCTTTCTTT.

In DNA form, the CDR3 reads TGTGCCAGCAGCCACAATGGACTGGAAGCTTTCTTT. It yields the protein CASSHNGLEAFF. V is TRBV11-2 and J is TRBJ1-1; D uncertain. This CDR3 contains 12 residues. Looked up from germline, CDR1 is SGHAT and CDR2 is FQNNGV. V was shortened by 5 bases and J by 8 bases, with 12 bases between the two germline ends. Complete variable domain (other parts from reference TRBV11-2 and TRBJ1-1): EAGVAQSPRYKIIEKRQSVAFWCNPISGHATLYWYQQILGQGPKLLIQFQNNGVVDDSQLPKDRFSAERLKGVDSTLKIQPAKLEDSAVYLCASSHNGLEAFFGQGTRLTVV.

The chain couples TRBV6-5 to TRBJ2-5; TRBD1 aligns across 8 bases. Germline assignment: CDR1 MNHEY and CDR2 SVGAGI. The CDR3 consists of 15 residues. The junction had 7 bases not matched to a gene; V was cut back by 6 bases and J by 1 base. CDR3 amino acids: CASSHDRGAQETQYF. For the CDR3, the DNA is TGTGCCAGCAGCCACGACAGGGGCGCCCAAGAGACCCAGTACTTC.

The V call is TRBV19, the J call TRBJ1-2; D ambiguous. The germline gives CDR1 LNHDA, CDR2 SQIVND (reference sequence). This CDR3 region has 13 residues. The V end was cut by 1 base, the J end by 7 bases, with 10 bases between. CDR3 protein: CASSIASGAGYTF. The CDR3 coding sequence is TGTGCCAGTAGTATAGCCTCGGGTGCTGGCTACACCTTC.

The chain links TRBV5-1 to TRBJ2-7; maybe TRBD2 (6 bases). The germline V gene has CDR1 SGHRS and CDR2 YFSETQ. V dropped 4 bases and J dropped 0 bases, with 14 bases sitting between them. This CDR3 has 15 amino acids. CDR3 amino acids: CASSRQLGGSYEQYF. As DNA, the CDR3 is TGCGCCAGCAGCCGCCAGCTGGGAGGCTCCTACGAGCAGTACTTC.

This chain joins TRBV13 and TRBJ2-2; D is uncertain. Trimming pared 3 bases from V and 7 bases from J, leaving 3 bases between. The germline V gene encodes CDR1 PRHDT and CDR2 FYEKMQ (reference sequence). CDR3 length: 11 amino acids. CDR3 nucleotide sequence: TGTGCCAGCAGCTTTATCGGGGAGCTGTTTTTT. Translation: CASSFIGELFF.

This chain joins TRBV6-1 and TRBJ1-5, with D possibly being TRBD1 (6 bases). CDR3 size: 19 residues. CDR1 and CDR2 from the germline V gene are MNHNS and SASEGT. V was clipped by 1 base and J by 0 bases, with 19 bases between them. The CDR3 DNA reads as TGTGCCAGCAGTGAAGATACAGGGAGGGGGGTCTTTAGCAATCAGCCCCAGCATTTT. It encodes CASSEDTGRGVFSNQPQHF.

The chain employs TRBV5-1 and TRBJ2-3; 8 nucleotides agree with TRBD2. From germline, CDR1 is SGHRS and CDR2 YFSETQ. The junction had 11 bases not matched to a gene; V was cut back by 2 bases and J by 6 bases. There are 16 residues in the CDR3. The CDR3 loop reads CASSLRGLGAADTQYF. CDR3 bases: TGCGCCAGCAGCTTAAGGGGACTAGGTGCGGCCGATACGCAGTATTTT.

The chain is built from TRBV7-2 and TRBJ2-1, with D tentatively TRBD1 (5 bases). Trimming took 5 bases from V and 0 from J, leaving 11 bases between them. Germline V gives CDR1 SGHTA, CDR2 FQGNSA. The CDR3 has 15 residues. In DNA form, the CDR3 reads TGTGCCAGCAGCACGGACATAAGCTCCTACAATGAGCAGTTCTTC. Amino acid sequence: CASSTDISSYNEQFF.

The CDR3 protein is CASSFGTSGDGGTQYF. The CDR3 DNA follows: TGCGCCAGCAGCTTCGGGACTAGCGGGGATGGTGGGACCCAGTACTTC. The V gene is TRBV5-1, the J gene TRBJ2-5; 13 bases are shared with TRBD2. This CDR3 region has 16 residues. The junction had 8 bases not matched to a gene; V was cut back by 2 bases and J by 7 bases. CDR1 and CDR2 from the germline V gene are SGHRS and YFSETQ.

The V gene is TRBV7-2, the J gene TRBJ2-7, with a possible D match to TRBD2 (6 bases). This CDR3 spans 16 amino acids. Germline CDR1 reads SGHTA; CDR2 reads FQGNSA. V lost 2 bases and J lost 2, with 16 bases in between. CDR3 residues: CASSLNWLGEAYEQYF. CDR3 DNA sequence: TGTGCCAGCAGCTTAAATTGGCTTGGGGAGGCCTACGAGCAGTACTTC.

This chain connects TRBV5-1 to TRBJ2-2; 7 bases agree with TRBD1. There are 18 residues in the CDR3. The germline V gene has CDR1 SGHRS and CDR2 YFSETQ. V lost 0 bases and J lost 1; bases outside the gene matches: 9. CDR3 nucleotides: TGCGCCAGCAGCTTGGCTTTTTTCGGACAGGTGAACACCGGGGAGCTGTTTTTT. Its translation is CASSLAFFGQVNTGELFF.

The chain couples TRBV11-1 to TRBJ2-7; D might be TRBD1 (6 bases). Deletions cut 1 base from V and 4 bases from J, with 8 bases between. CDR3 length equals 13 residues. Germline V lookup: CDR1 SGHAT, CDR2 FQDESV (reference sequence). The CDR3 spells CASSLVTGYEQYF. The CDR3 nucleotides are TGTGCCAGCAGCTTAGTGACAGGTTACGAGCAGTACTTC.

The chain combines TRBV30 with TRBJ2-1; 12 bases map to TRBD2. The CDR3 runs 15 residues. Germline CDR1 is GTSNPN and CDR2 is SVGIG (reference sequence). J was trimmed by 7 bases and V by 1 base; bases with no gene match: 5. The CDR3 is CAWSETSGSYNEQFF. The CDR3 DNA reads as TGTGCCTGGAGTGAGACTAGCGGGAGTTATAATGAGCAGTTCTTC. Looking up the rest from reference TRBV30 and TRBJ2-1 gives the full variable domain: SQTIHQWPATLVQPVGSPLSLECTVEGTSNPNLYWYRQAAGRGLQLLFYSVGIGQISSEVPQNLSASRPQDRQFILSSKKLLLSDSGFYLCAWSETSGSYNEQFFGPGTRLTVL.

The V gene is TRBV5-1, the J gene TRBJ2-1; 10 bases map to TRBD1. In germline, CDR1 is SGHRS, CDR2 YFSETQ. Trimming took 7 bases from V and 5 from J; bases not matched to a gene: 9. The CDR3 has 15 residues. CDR3 sequence reads: CASGPGQGVHNEQFF. DNA of the CDR3: TGCGCCAGCGGCCCAGGACAGGGGGTTCACAATGAGCAGTTCTTC.

The chain couples TRBV4-1 to TRBJ2-5; 7 bases fit TRBD1. The CDR3 length is 15 residues. J was trimmed by 0 bases and V by 4 bases; bases with no gene match: 5. In germline, CDR1 is MGHRA, CDR2 YSYEKL. The CDR3 loop reads CASSRSGQNQETQYF. CDR3 nucleotide sequence: TGCGCCAGCAGCCGCTCGGGACAGAACCAAGAGACCCAGTACTTC.

The rearrangement uses TRBV19 and TRBJ1-5; TRBD1 might be the D (5 bases). CDR1 is LNHDA, CDR2 SQIVND, per germline (reference sequence). The CDR3 has 15 amino acids. V dropped 7 bases and J dropped 1 base, with 14 bases sitting between them. CDR3 amino acids: CASTDRRDSNQPQHF. CDR3 DNA: TGTGCCAGTACCGACCGGAGGGACAGCAATCAGCCCCAGCATTTT.

This rearrangement joins TRBV19 to TRBJ2-3; D is ambiguous. Germline V gives CDR1 LNHDA, CDR2 SQIVND (reference sequence). V shed 3 bases and J shed 2 bases, with 12 bases lying between them. The CDR3 has 15 residues. CDR3 DNA sequence: TGTGCCAGTAGTATCCCATCTTCTAACACAGATACGCAGTATTTT. This sequence encodes CASSIPSSNTDTQYF.

The genes are TRBV12-2 and TRBJ2-1; the D call of TRBD2 is as the table states it, not checked on the DNA. TRBV12-2 is a documented pseudogene. The CDR3 contains 16 residues. The CDR3, as DNA: TGTGCAAGTCGCCACCTTTCAGCGGGACCCTACAATGAGCAGTTCTTC. The encoded protein is CASRHLSAGPYNEQFF.

The V call is TRBV7-9, the J call TRBJ1-2; TRBD1 matches 10 bases. The CDR3 runs to 14 residues. CDR1 and CDR2 from the germline V gene are SEHNR and FQNEAQ (reference sequence). Unmatched junction bases numbered 4, after V lost 5 bases and J lost 4 bases. CDR3 nucleotides: TGTGCCAGCAGCCCGGGACAGGGGTTCTATGGCTACACCTTC. The encoded protein is CASSPGQGFYGYTF. Together with reference TRBV7-9 and TRBJ1-2, the CDR3 gives the full variable domain: DTGVSQNPRHKITKRGQNVTFRCDPISEHNRLYWYRQTLGQGPEFLTYFQNEAQLEKSRLLSDRFSAERPKGSFSTLEIQRTEQGDSAMYLCASSPGQGFYGYTFGSGTRLTVV.

V and J are TRBV19 and TRBJ1-5; D is possibly TRBD1 (5 bases). Germline V lookup: CDR1 LNHDA, CDR2 SQIVND (reference sequence). V was shortened by 4 bases and J by 7 bases, with 11 bases between the two germline ends. The CDR3 sequence is 13 residues long. This CDR3 is CASSTGFGQPQHF. The CDR3 DNA reads TGTGCCAGTAGTACAGGGTTCGGCCAGCCCCAGCATTTT.

This rearrangement joins TRBV2 to TRBJ2-7; 11 positions match TRBD2. The V and J ends lost 3 bases and 4 bases, in that order; junction bases with no gene match: 5. The CDR3 has 15 residues. CDR1 and CDR2 (germline): SNHLY, FYNNEI. In nucleotides, the CDR3 is TGTGCCAGCAGTGACCCGACTAGCGGGAAATACGAGCAGTACTTC. This sequence encodes CASSDPTSGKYEQYF.